A selection of T cell receptor beta chains follows, all from one sample in a study of beta chain features in type 1 diabetes. Profiled with immunoSEQ multiplex PCR; TCRdb holds only in-frame clones, not every one. The profile shows about 190,000 clones, 6.5% to 8.5% of them singletons. The sample taken for sequencing was central memory CD4+ T cells from blood. These receptors all come from a man younger than 35 with type 1 diabetes. The CDR3 runs from the conserved cysteine through the conserved F or W. D genes are given only for firm matches. Where a row states a size, it is once, few, many or the class of an expanded clone; other rows omit it.

v_call	d_call	clone_size	j_call	cdr3_aa	cdr3_nt
TRBV5-1	TRBD1	few	TRBJ1-5	CASSLAGTGNQPQHF	TGCGCCAGCAGCTTGGCGGGGACAGGGAATCAGCCCCAGCATTTT
TRBV5-4	TRBD1	few	TRBJ2-1	CASSLGGQDNEQFF	TGTGCCAGCAGCTTGGGCGGACAGGACAATGAGCAGTTCTTC
TRBV4-2	TRBD2	.	TRBJ2-1	CASSVPGRDNEQFF	TGTGCCAGCAGCGTCCCGGGGAGGGACAATGAGCAGTTCTTC
TRBV30	TRBD2	.	TRBJ2-1	CAWSRGGPPEQFF	TGTGCCTGGAGTCGCGGGGGGCCACCCGAGCAGTTCTTC
TRBV5-4	.	.	TRBJ2-4	CASSLAPGAGAKNIQYF	TGTGCCAGCAGCTTGGCCCCAGGGGCCGGAGCCAAAAACATTCAGTACTTC
TRBV11-1	.	few	TRBJ2-4	CASSFGGAKNIQYF	TGTGCCAGCAGCTTCGGGGGAGCCAAAAACATTCAGTACTTC
TRBV5-6	.	few	TRBJ1-2	CASSSTSNYGYTF	TGTGCCAGCAGTTCTACTTCTAACTATGGCTACACCTTC
TRBV19	TRBD1	few	TRBJ1-5	CASSIVQGAGNQPQHF	TGTGCCAGTAGTATAGTTCAGGGGGCTGGCAATCAGCCCCAGCATTTT
TRBV7-9	.	.	TRBJ2-3	CASSLSGGATDTQYF	TGTGCCAGCAGCTTATCTGGGGGCGCAACAGATACGCAGTATTTT
TRBV28	TRBD1	few	TRBJ2-3	CASSSGQGLGVTQYF	TGTGCCAGCAGCTCGGGACAGGGCCTCGGAGTTACGCAGTATTTT
TRBV18	.	many	TRBJ2-7	CASSPGLQTVHEQYF	TGTGCCAGCTCACCAGGTTTACAGACAGTCCACGAGCAGTACTTC
TRBV28	TRBD1	many	TRBJ2-2	CASSLVQGFGELFF	TGTGCCAGCAGTTTAGTACAGGGGTTCGGGGAGCTGTTTTTT
TRBV30	.	few	TRBJ2-1	CAWGGGGNEQFF	TGTGCCTGGGGAGGAGGCGGGAATGAGCAGTTCTTC
TRBV7-9	TRBD1	.	TRBJ2-7	CASSRDRGLHEQYF	TGTGCCAGCAGCAGGGACAGGGGGCTCCACGAGCAGTACTTC
TRBV5-6	.	.	TRBJ2-5	CASSLGLVETQYF	TGTGCCAGCAGCTTGGGGCTCGTAGAGACCCAGTACTTC
TRBV30	.	.	TRBJ1-4	CAWDRGAGNEKLFF	TGTGCCTGGGATCGGGGGGCTGGTAATGAAAAACTGTTTTTT
TRBV18	TRBD2	.	TRBJ2-1	CASSPPLLAGLNEQFF	TGTGCCAGCTCACCACCGTTATTAGCGGGTTTGAATGAGCAGTTCTTC
TRBV4-3	TRBD2	few	TRBJ2-1	CASSPTGLAGWHEQFF	TGCGCCAGCAGCCCTACCGGACTAGCGGGGTGGCATGAGCAGTTCTTC
TRBV9	.	.	TRBJ1-1	CASSHGGYAEAFF	TGTGCCAGCAGCCATGGAGGTTATGCTGAAGCTTTCTTT